This section outlines one T cell receptor beta chain sequence together with its context. Its binding antigen is unknown. Base qualities are not recorded, but no much larger clone differs from it by a single base. This entry belongs to a study of cytomegalovirus exposure and HLA in healthy donors (dated by TCRdb to 2017 to 2019). Broadly, across the study: An earlier analysis of about 560 of the donors reported roughly 300 Gb of sequence data and 117 million unique TCR beta sequences obtained from roughly 180 million T cells. Class I and class II HLA loci were covered by the typing at four-digit resolution. High-throughput TCR immunosequencing, statistical association of individual TCRs with disease status, and machine learning were combined to predict cytomegalovirus infection status. Roughly 5 DR-DQ haplotypes were handled as single units for association and clustering, since linkage in the cohort was strong. All discovery cohort repertoires had been generated using a single sequencing platform. About 310 gigabases of sequencing data and roughly 90 million unique TCR sequences were included in an early release covering about 700 HLA-typed donors. Of the 350 to 450 genotyped donors, about 80% fell in the genetic ancestry cluster associated with self-reported Caucasian donors. To decide whether each TCR beta V gene segment behaved as functional or pseudogenic, an earlier analysis of some 600 of the donors relied on high-throughput TCR beta sequencing. In the later analysis, no new phenotypic data were used to find candidate immune exposures; instead, reliance was placed on TCR beta sequences and their occurrence across donors. A later genetic analysis used genome-wide SNP genotypes for about three fifths of the 666 donors, treating that subset as a discovery cohort. A later analysis re-examined previously published TCR beta repertoires from roughly 650 donors and added high-resolution HLA genotyping to investigate patterns of TCR occurrence. Using immunosequencing, the study profiled T cell repertoires from 550 to 750 subjects and related those repertoires to cytomegalovirus serostatus. Alongside the repertoire data, information on donor age, sex, ethnicity and CMV serostatus was compiled. Typing coverage varied by locus: about 620-640 donors for A, B, C, DRB1 and DQB1; around 560 for DQA1; nearly 610 for DPA1; approximately 450 for DPB1. The study was designed to test whether signatures of past pathogen exposure could be identified by cataloging public T cell receptors. A separate validation cohort of 100 to 150 different subjects was used in addition to the approximately 610-subject first cohort. Among about 390 genotyped donors of the cohort, an average of around 240,000 unique TCR beta nucleotide sequences were sequenced per donor, approximately 20% of them non-productive. Results and caveats for the whole study, not just this receptor: Most TCR sequences were observed very rarely across donors, whereas some public TCRs were present in many individuals. A further reported finding was that TCR beta sequences accurately predicted the HLA-A and HLA-B alleles for most subjects in the first cohort. A total of 150 to 200 TCR beta chains were listed by the study as associated with cytomegalovirus. In vitro tests confirmed that a few of the cytomegalovirus-associated TCR beta chains recognize cytomegalovirus antigens. In a later analysis, most CMV-associated TCR beta chains were found to appear HLA-restricted, with HLA associations seemingly driven largely by CMV exposure. It was suggested by the authors that the approach could potentially be generalized to other disease states and immunological phenotypes. This cohort had only TCR beta chains sequenced, and the lack of alpha or paired-chain data limited which features could be detected. In a later analysis, HLA-associated TCR beta chains were found to be more clonally expanded and to have lower generation probabilities than equally common non-associated chains. In a later analysis, the rate of TCR association differed among HLA loci, with DRB1 alleles having the most associated TCRs and HLA-C alleles having the fewest. A later genetic analysis reported fewer N-insertions in productive TCRs among donors in an Asian-associated ancestry cluster than the roughly 640-donor mean. An association between a missense DCLRE1C variant and V-gene and J-gene trimming of TCR beta chains was found in a later genetic analysis and replicated in an independent cohort. The 87-base-pair reads could not distinguish some IMGT-functional V segments, including TRBV6-2 and TRBV6-3, so those segments were excluded. Because counts were too low, about 18 rarely observed V segments, including chromosome 9 orphons, were excluded from the earlier analysis of some 590 of the donors. An earlier analysis of approximately 600 of the donors showed that most TCR beta V segments appeared in productive rearrangements either about 90% or about 30% of the time, which broadly matched IMGT annotations. A cluster of highly shared sequence variants was judged likely to represent a technical artifact of the sequencing pipeline. At a false discovery rate of 0.05, a later analysis linked some 18,000 TCR beta sequences to specific HLA alleles. According to a later analysis, parvovirus B19, influenza, CMV and Epstein-Barr virus appeared linked to several top co-occurrence clusters. Linkage disequilibrium might explain the correlated functional status among segregating V segments, but an unknown experimental factor could not be ruled out. When HLA alleles, especially DR and DQ, strongly co-occurred, TCR associations were difficult to assign to individual alleles. Because HLA typing was unavailable for some donors at each locus, only the typed subset was used in association tests. Presence/absence analyses assumed roughly uniform sequencing depth across donors, an assumption that may not hold. The only immune exposure information available for the cohort was CMV serostatus. In both the original and validation cohorts, the classifier was reported to diagnose cytomegalovirus status with high specificity and sensitivity.

From its cysteine to its phenylalanine, the CDR3 spans 13 amino acids. CDR3 DNA is the only sequence kept; it has 39 bases, read in frame from the first base. CDR1 MNHNS and CDR2 SASEGT are derived from the germline V gene. Relative to germline, V is 2 bases shorter and J is 4 bases shorter, with 9 bases between their ends. The cohort comprised 550 to 700 healthy bone marrow donors. At the time of sampling, every cohort member was nominally healthy, though immune exposures that went unrecorded were likely present. The donor tested CMV seronegative and was one of the 352 seronegative cohort members. Each donor provided a peripheral blood sample, and peripheral blood mononuclear cells were used for TCR beta sequencing. The Qiagen DNeasy Blood Extraction Kit was used to extract genomic DNA from the blood cell samples. The library came from the immunoSEQ multiplex PCR assay. For the multiplex PCR, a mixture combining 60 forward primers for TCR Vbeta segments and 13 reverse primers for TCR Jbeta segments was used. The CDR3 region of rearranged TCR beta genes was amplified from genomic DNA by a multiplex PCR assay. On the Illumina HiSeq System, the amplified TCR beta libraries were sequenced as 87-base-pair reads. In the authors' own workflow: In a later analysis, tens of millions of unique TCR beta chains were counted across the roughly 670 repertoires, and roughly 9.9 million of these chains were shared by at least two donors. Raw reads were error-corrected and collapsed into unique sequences by a nearest-neighbor algorithm in which closely related sequences were merged to remove PCR and sequencing errors. Alignment of CDR3 sequences to IMGT reference sequences was used to assign V, D and J gene segments. For a sequence to be retained, a match of at least six nucleotides was required to both a V gene segment and a J gene segment. A rearrangement was called productive if the CDR3 had no stop codons and remained in frame with V and J, and every other rearrangement was called non-productive. Following IMGT convention, CDR3 was defined as the stretch from the second conserved V-encoded cysteine to the conserved J-encoded phenylalanine. The earlier analysis of about 610 of the donors excluded sequences that lacked an unambiguous match to a single V gene segment. An earlier analysis of just under 600 of the donors called V segments functional above 56.7% productive rearrangements and segregating when the between-donor standard deviation exceeded 5%. A statistical classification framework was built to diagnose cytomegalovirus status from the catalog of TCR beta chain sequences. In a later analysis, V and J genes were assigned by comparing TCR nucleotide sequences against IMGT/GENE-DB human TR gene sequences. The TCRdist pipeline was used in a later analysis to assign CDR3 sequences and most-parsimonious VDJ recombination scenarios. In a later analysis, every TCR beta chain was defined by the combination of its CDR3 amino acid sequence and its V-gene family, and reads without a unique V-gene family were dropped. As a way to deal with suspected cross-contamination and a sequencing artifact, a later analysis dropped nearly 600 nucleotide sequences that were highly shared and had low generation probability. In a later analysis, a clonal expansion index was calculated for each public chain from normalized within-repertoire ranks of inferred template counts. In a later analysis, generation probabilities were computed using a VDJ recombination model fitted to out-of-frame rearrangements, and the results were checked against IGoR. A later analysis scored TCR-TCR, TCR-HLA and TCR-CMV co-occurrence with hypergeometric tests, applying a repertoire-size bias correction to TCR pairs. False discovery rates were estimated in a later analysis by permuting HLA or CMV assignments 20 times. In a later analysis, co-occurring TCRs were grouped with DBSCAN, and TCRdist sequence similarity was added when clustering was performed within HLA-allele-positive subsets. Repertoires with fewer than 30,000 or more than 120,000 public chains, plus five repertoires with anomalous nucleotide sharing, were excluded from co-occurrence clustering. TCRdb's version of the immuneACCESS table is confined to in-frame rearrangements and falls short of the full clone set. An unresolved V gene accounts for under half of the shortfall where checked; the remainder is of unknown origin. That table is the source of V, J and clone size, and D and trimming were worked out from the DNA. This sample holds 150,000 to 200,000 clones; around 80% were observed only once. The ten biggest clones cover approximately 2% of the sample.

This clonotype originated in a young woman in good health and CMV-seronegative. The sample taken for sequencing was PBMCs. The rearrangement joined TRBV6-1 to TRBJ2-7; D gene: possibly TRBD1, on 6 matching bases. The nucleotides read TGTGCCAGCAGTGAATTCAGGGGATACGAGCAGTACTTC. The encoded protein is CASSEFRGYEQYF.